The entry below describes one TCR beta chain. Its antigen is unidentified. A single record per CDR3 protein comes from TCRdb applying MiXCR to the RT-PCR reads. The sample consists of approximately 500,000 distinct CDR3 sequences, 10% to 15% of them appearing once. This sample stems from a study of response to subunit inactivated influenza vaccine. Study results and limitations: Authors suggested few new T cells are recruited by each seasonal influenza vaccination.

The junction had 11 bases not matched to a gene; V was cut back by 5 bases and J by 14 bases. The CDR3 is 12 residues long. Germline values: CDR1 SGHTA, CDR2 FQGNSA. The source was PBMCs from blood, collected around seven weeks after vaccination. The sequence derives from a man in his forties or fifties who received an inactivated influenza vaccine. The chain uses TRBV7-2 and TRBJ2-5; 7 positions agree with TRBD1. The CDR3 region has the DNA TGTGCCAGCAGCCCGAGGGACAGCCGGCTCTACTTC. Translation: CASSPRDSRLYF.